The 12 T cell receptor beta chains below all came from one sample that was sequenced in a study of blood T cell repertoires in COVID-19. Method: immunoSEQ multiplex PCR; TCRdb's copy keeps in-frame clones and lacks some. The table includes some 300,000 clones, over 85% detected once. Sequenced input: PBMCs or T cells enriched from blood (not recorded which). The receptors come from a woman in her 30s who had recovered from COVID-19.

This chain joins TRBV11-2 and TRBJ1-1, with TRBD1 matching over 9 bases. V trimming: 5 bases; J trimming: 0 bases; junction bases outside the gene matches: 7. The length of the CDR3 is 16 residues. Germline CDR1 SGHAT, CDR2 FQNNGV. The chain's CDR3 is CASSTGGRGMNTEAFF. Written as DNA, the CDR3 is TGTGCCAGCAGCACAGGGGGCCGGGGAATGAACACTGAAGCTTTCTTT.

The J gene is TRBJ2-7, the V gene TRBV7-9, with TRBD1 as a possible D gene (6 bases). The CDR3 loop spans 14 amino acids. Germline CDR1 SEHNR, CDR2 FQNEAQ (reference sequence). The V end was cut by 1 base, the J end by 2 bases, with 9 bases between. The CDR3 loop is CASSLGDTTYEQYF. Written as DNA, the CDR3 is TGTGCCAGCAGCTTAGGGGACACTACCTACGAGCAGTACTTC.

DNA of the CDR3: TGTGCCAGCAGCTTAGCCGGAGGTGCTGTTACCTCCTACAATGAGCAGTTCTTC. Protein product: CASSLAGGAVTSYNEQFF. The rearrangement joins TRBV7-6 to TRBJ2-1, with D possibly being TRBD2 (5 bases). Trimming stripped 0 bases from V and 0 bases from J, with 15 bases between. CDR3 size: 18 residues. Germline V gene data show CDR1 as SGHVS and CDR2 as FNYEAQ.

The rearrangement links TRBV5-1 to TRBJ1-1; D is undetermined. The V and J ends lost 0 bases and 1 base respectively, with 7 bases between them. Germline CDR1 and CDR2: SGHRS and YFSETQ. This CDR3 region has 14 residues. The CDR3 DNA follows: TGCGCCAGCAGCTTGGTCAGTGAGAACACTGAAGCTTTCTTT. Translated: CASSLVSENTEAFF.

The genes are TRBV5-1 and TRBJ1-2; D is undetermined. Germline V gives CDR1 SGHRS, CDR2 YFSETQ. V was trimmed by 0 bases and J by 4 bases, leaving 13 bases between them. This CDR3 has 15 amino acids. CDR3 sequence: CASSLDSSYLYGYTF. The DNA for the CDR3 is TGCGCCAGCAGCTTGGACAGCTCCTACCTCTATGGCTACACCTTC.

The chain employs TRBV19 and TRBJ2-1; 8 nucleotides agree with TRBD1. With V trimmed by 2 bases and J by 6 bases, 3 bases remained unmatched. The germline CDR1 and CDR2 sequences are LNHDA and SQIVND (reference sequence). The CDR3 runs 14 residues. The CDR3 nucleotides are TGTGCCAGTAGTATACAGGGGGCAGGCAATGAGCAGTTCTTC. This gives the protein CASSIQGAGNEQFF.

The chain joins TRBV6-5 to TRBJ1-4; D is undetermined. V lost 5 bases, J lost 8 bases, and 15 bases lay in between. Looked up from germline, CDR1 is MNHEY and CDR2 is SVGAGI. The CDR3 is 14 amino acids. The CDR3 reads CASSTRQLGEKLFF. DNA for the CDR3: TGTGCCAGCAGTACACGCCAACTAGGGGAAAAACTGTTTTTT.

The chain is built from TRBV15 and TRBJ2-5, with TRBD1 matching over 12 bases. This CDR3 contains 20 residues. Germline-derived CDR1 and CDR2 are LNHNV and YYDKDF (reference sequence). The V gene end was trimmed by 2 bases and the J gene end by 2 bases; junction bases not matched to a gene: 15. In DNA form, the CDR3 reads TGTGCCACCAGCAGATGGGGTTGGGGACAGGGGGCGCGGGAGCAAGAGACCCAGTACTTC. Translated, it gives CATSRWGWGQGAREQETQYF.

The chain uses TRBV6-6 and TRBJ2-6; 9 bases are a match to TRBD1. The V gene end was trimmed by 5 bases and the J gene end by 1 base; junction bases not matched to a gene: 9. The CDR3 runs 18 residues. Germline assignment: CDR1 MNHNY and CDR2 SVGAGI (reference sequence). This chain's CDR3 is CASSPRTGDGSGANVLTF. The CDR3, as DNA: TGTGCCAGCAGTCCCAGGACAGGGGACGGGTCTGGGGCCAACGTCCTGACTTTC.

The chain combines TRBV9 with TRBJ1-6; 7 bases are a match to TRBD1. Germline V gives CDR1 SGDLS, CDR2 YYNGEE. J gave up 10 bases and V 3 bases, and 7 bases lay outside the gene matches. The CDR3 contains 14 residues. In nucleotides, the CDR3 is TGTGCCAGCAGCGAGGGGGCGAGTCGGTCACCCCTCCACTTT. Residues: CASSEGASRSPLHF.

This chain uses TRBV10-3 with TRBJ1-6, with D possibly matching TRBD1 (5 bases). The CDR3 is made up of 17 amino acids. The V end lost 3 bases, the J end lost 9 bases, and 21 bases lay between the germline ends. Germline V gives CDR1 ENHRY, CDR2 SYGVKD. CDR3 sequence reads: CAISEYKSKGRGSPLHF. CDR3 in DNA: TGTGCCATCAGTGAATACAAGTCCAAGGGTAGGGGTTCACCCCTCCACTTT.

This clone showed up just a few times. Here the CDR3 DNA reads TGTGCCAGCAAAGGCTTAACAGCTAATACCGGGGAGCTGTTTTTT. Translating gives CASKGLTANTGELFF. The J gene is TRBJ2-2, the V gene TRBV27; D is unclear. Between the trimmed V and J ends, which lost 7 bases and 5 bases, there was a span of 17 bases. This CDR3 region has 15 residues. Germline values: CDR1 MNHEY, CDR2 SMNVEV (reference sequence).